This T cell receptor beta chain was observed in a study of cytomegalovirus exposure and HLA in healthy donors. Points from the study as a whole: The study found most TCR sequences rare, yet found some public TCRs in many donors.

This CDR3 spans 12 amino acids. V was clipped by 1 base and J by 7 bases, with 7 bases between them. Germline loops: CDR1 SEHNR, CDR2 FQNEAQ (reference sequence). For this clone: Its cognate antigen is unknown.

Amplification used 60 Vbeta primers and 13 Jbeta primers. Using immunoSEQ multiplex PCR, the repertoire was profiled, and TCRdb retains in-frame clones only, with some absent. Of under 100,000 clones in the sample, around 77% were seen once. The chain links TRBV7-9 to TRBJ1-2; D unresolved. The TCR sequence derives from a man between 45 and 60 years old in good health and CMV-seronegative. Material: PBMCs. CDR3 DNA: TGTGCCAGCAGCTTAGACCGGGTTGGCTACACCTTC. It yields the protein CASSLDRVGYTF.